These 18 T cell receptor beta chains originate from one sample sequenced in a study of T cells after yellow fever vaccination. One entry per CDR3 protein, called by TCRdb with MiXCR from the 5' RACE reads. The sample shows roughly 520,000 distinct CDR3 sequences, 20% to 25% of them seen only once. Source: PBMCs, taken more than 20 days after the first yellow fever vaccination. The receptors here all came from a man younger than 30 who received the YFV17D yellow fever vaccine.

The chain combines TRBV6-2 or TRBV6-3 with TRBJ2-1, with 9 bases aligning to TRBD1. V dropped 6 bases and J dropped 1; count of bases not matched to a gene: 13. CDR1 and CDR2 (germline): MNHEY, SVGEGT. The CDR3 contains 18 residues. The CDR3 loop is CASSLSPGTGNSYNEQFF. The DNA of the CDR3 is TGTGCCAGCAGCCTCAGTCCCGGGACAGGGAATTCCTACAATGAGCAGTTCTTC.

The chain links TRBV20-1 to TRBJ2-3, with a tentative D call TRBD2 (5 bases). V was shortened by 0 bases and J by 0 bases, with 13 bases between the two germline ends. Germline V gives CDR1 DFQATT, CDR2 SNEGSKA (reference sequence). The CDR3 length is 16 residues. Here the CDR3 reads CSARDPGVWSTDTQYF. CDR3 nucleotides: TGCAGTGCTAGAGATCCCGGGGTTTGGAGCACAGATACGCAGTATTTT.

This chain uses TRBV7-9 with TRBJ1-5; D remains ambiguous. The CDR3 is 15 amino acids. Trimming shortened V by 4 bases and J by 1 base, and 11 bases separated the two germline ends. The germline gives CDR1 SEHNR, CDR2 FQNEAQ (reference sequence). The CDR3: CASSSGSLSNQPQHF. The CDR3 region has the DNA TGTGCCAGCAGCTCAGGCAGCTTAAGCAATCAGCCCCAGCATTTT.

This clonotype was recorded a few times. The rearrangement uses TRBV7-3 and TRBJ2-1, with 9 bases lining up with TRBD2. Trimming cost V 5 bases and J 3 bases; bases outside gene matches: 11. This CDR3 has 17 residues. In germline, CDR1 is SGHTA, CDR2 FQGTGA. The CDR3 nucleotides are TGTGCCAGCAGCCCAACAATTCAGCGGGGGGTCTACAATGAGCAGTTCTTC. It yields the protein CASSPTIQRGVYNEQFF. Full variable domain (rest looked up from reference TRBV7-3 and TRBJ2-1): GAGVSQTPSNKVTEKGKYVELRCDPISGHTALYWYRQSLGQGPEFLIYFQGTGAADDSGLPNDRFFAVRPEGSVSTLKIQRTERGDSAVYLCASSPTIQRGVYNEQFFGPGTRLTVL.

The V call is TRBV2, the J call TRBJ2-7; D remains unclear. The V and J ends lost 2 bases and 6 bases respectively, with 8 bases between them. This CDR3 contains 12 residues. From germline, CDR1 is SNHLY and CDR2 FYNNEI. CDR3 sequence: CASSELGLEQYV. CDR3 nucleotide sequence: TGTGCCAGCAGTGAACTAGGGCTCGAGCAGTACGTC.

The CDR3 DNA is TGTGCCAGCAGTGGTTCCCGGGACAGGGGGGCCGGGGAGCTGTTTTTT. It specifies CASSGSRDRGAGELFF. This chain joins TRBV25-1 and TRBJ2-2, with 11 bases aligning to TRBD1. The CDR3 sequence is 16 residues long. Losses at the gene ends were 4 bases for V and 6 bases for J; bases not matched to a gene: 7. CDR1 is MGHDK and CDR2 is SYGVNS in the germline V gene.

This clonotype was counted between two and nine times. A much larger clone lies a single base off, so this may be a read error. J is TRBJ2-6 and V is TRBV4-2, with D perhaps TRBD1 (6 bases). V was trimmed by 2 bases and J by 5 bases, leaving 13 bases between them. The CDR3 is made up of 16 amino acids. Germline V gives CDR1 LGHNA, CDR2 YNFKEQ. The CDR3 loop is CASSQHTGTRANVLTF. DNA of the CDR3: TGTGCCAGCAGCCAACACACAGGGACCCGGGCCAACGTCCTGACTTTC.

The V gene is TRBV14, the J gene TRBJ1-3; D is ambiguous. Trimming shortened V by 4 bases and J by 4 bases, and 8 bases separated the two germline ends. This CDR3 has 13 amino acids. CDR1 SGHDN and CDR2 FVKESK come from the germline V gene. For the CDR3, the DNA is TGTGCCAGCAGCCGAACAAGAGGAAACACCATATATTTT. This encodes CASSRTRGNTIYF.

V gene TRBV20-1 combines with J gene TRBJ1-4; tentatively, D is TRBD1 (6 bases). The CDR3 runs to 13 residues. Germline CDR1 DFQATT, CDR2 SNEGSKA (reference sequence). Between the trimmed V and J ends, which lost 5 bases and 8 bases, there was a span of 15 bases. The CDR3 DNA reads TGCAGTGCTCCACACAGGGTTCGGGAAAAACTGTTTTTT. Protein: CSAPHRVREKLFF.

This clonotype was seen a handful of times. J is TRBJ1-5 and V is TRBV3-1, with no clear D. Germline-derived CDR1 and CDR2 are LGHDT and YNNKEL (reference sequence). V was pared by 4 bases and J by 5 bases, with 9 bases between. The CDR3 length is 13 residues. CDR3 in amino acids: CASSRNTDQPQHF. In nucleotides, the CDR3 is TGTGCCAGCAGCCGAAACACGGATCAGCCCCAGCATTTT.

This chain joins TRBV20-1 and TRBJ2-1, with D tentatively TRBD2 (6 bases). The CDR3 totals 14 residues. The germline V gene encodes CDR1 DFQATT and CDR2 SNEGSKA (reference sequence). Between the trimmed V and J ends, which lost 2 bases and 2 bases, there was a span of 10 bases. The CDR3 spells CSARIRGTYNEQFF. The CDR3 DNA reads as TGCAGTGCTAGAATTCGGGGGACCTACAATGAGCAGTTCTTC.

The CDR3 bases are TGTGCCAGCAGTCCAGGGGGTATCAATCAGCCCCAGCATTTT. This codes for CASSPGGINQPQHF. The gene calls are TRBV7-2 and TRBJ1-5; 7 nucleotides line up with TRBD1. This CDR3 contains 14 residues. Looked up from germline, CDR1 is SGHTA and CDR2 is FQGNSA. The ends lost 6 bases at V and 3 bases at J; junction bases unmatched: 5.

The chain joins TRBV4-2 to TRBJ2-3, with D possibly called TRBD1 or TRBD2 (5 bases each). CDR1 and CDR2 from the germline V gene are LGHNA and YNFKEQ. V lost 0 bases to trimming and J lost 6 bases, with 16 bases between them. CDR3 length: 16 amino acids. The CDR3 DNA sequence: TGTGCCAGCAGCCAAGATCTTTCCGGGGCCTGGGATACGCAGTATTTT. It codes for CASSQDLSGAWDTQYF.

This rearrangement joins TRBV10-3 to TRBJ2-1, with D unresolved. Trimming took off 2 bases at V and 0 bases at J, with 8 bases between the two ends. The CDR3 has 15 residues. Germline CDR1 is ENHRY and CDR2 is SYGVKD. CDR3 coding DNA: TGTGCCATCAGTGAGACTCCTAGCTCCTACAATGAGCAGTTCTTC. As protein: CAISETPSSYNEQFF.

This clonotype appeared a few times. The chain employs TRBV23-1 and TRBJ2-5, with D perhaps given as TRBD1 or TRBD2 (6 bases each). TRBV23-1 is flagged as an ORF with uncertain function. CDR3 size: 17 residues. V dropped 7 bases and J dropped 1 base, with 22 bases sitting between them. The CDR3 region is CASIERGAHDAQETQYF. DNA for the CDR3: TGCGCCAGCATCGAGAGGGGGGCGCATGATGCCCAAGAGACCCAGTACTTC.

The rearrangement links TRBV6-5 to TRBJ1-4, with a tentative D call TRBD1 (6 bases). The CDR3 covers 18 residues. Deletions cut 0 bases from V and 3 bases from J, with 17 bases between. Germline V lookup: CDR1 MNHEY, CDR2 SVGAGI. The CDR3 DNA follows: TGTGCCAGCAGTTACTCATATTCTACAGGGACCTCTAATGAAAAACTGTTTTTT. This sequence encodes CASSYSYSTGTSNEKLFF.

This clonotype showed up just a few times. V usage is TRBV29-1 and J usage is TRBJ2-1, with D possibly matching TRBD2 (5 bases). CDR1 SQVTM and CDR2 ANQGSEA come from the germline V gene. The CDR3 extends over 11 amino acids. V was shortened by 7 bases and J by 6 bases, with 10 bases between the two germline ends. In nucleotides, the CDR3 is TGCAGCGCCCAGAGCGGCAATGAGCAGTTCTTC. Translating gives CSAQSGNEQFF.

This clonotype was detected ten times or more. J is TRBJ2-5 and V is TRBV4-1, with a possible D match to TRBD1 (5 bases). Looked up from germline, CDR1 is MGHRA and CDR2 is YSYEKL. V lost 1 base to trimming and J lost 3 bases, with 9 bases between them. CDR3 length: 14 amino acids. The CDR3 loop is CASSQVVGEETQYF. CDR3 in DNA: TGCGCCAGCAGCCAAGTGGTAGGGGAAGAGACCCAGTACTTC.